This is a list of T cell receptor beta chains from one sample in a study of blood T cell repertoires in COVID-19. Data came from immunoSEQ multiplex PCR; TCRdb stores just in-frame clones and leaves some out. The sample holds about 400,000 clones; 87% are singletons and the top ten take nearly 2%. The sequencing input was PBMCs or T cells enriched from blood (not recorded which). Receptors originate from a woman under 30 with acute COVID-19. CDR3s leave out the opening cysteine and the closing phenylalanine or tryptophan. Each record gives: V gene, CDR3 protein.

>TRBV11-2
ASSLSLSTDTQY
>TRBV27
ASSYGPIPGELF
>TRBV24-1
ATSPGQGGTGELF
>TRBV28
ASSRPSGTKNIQY
>TRBV5-3
ARSRTHRVASGSTDTQY
>TRBV3-1/TRBV3-2
ASSQGAGITVEQY
>TRBV18
ASSPNTTSGNSYEQY
>TRBV3-1/TRBV3-2
ASSHSGLRGTEAF
>TRBV3-1/TRBV3-2
ASSQGFGGDTQY
>TRBV20-1
SASSDWTWEEQY
>TRBV7-9
ASSQEAGELF
>TRBV29-1
SVLGRGNTGELF
>TRBV9
ASSPGTSGSYNEQF
>TRBV5-6
ASSPTGRMGAQETQY
>TRBV2
ASNRGQGNEKLF
>TRBV7-2
ASSLSMTGWYG
>TRBV28
ASSPTGGRLELF
>TRBV11-2
ASSLSPSYEQF
>TRBV24-1
ATARDSSYEQY
>TRBV28
ASRMGQGSNQPQH
>TRBV25-1
ASHPLEGRNEQF
>TRBV7-2
ASSIVTGVSTDTQY
>TRBV4-1
ASSQAAGRSSYEQY
>TRBV7-2
ASSLTPGHHYEQY
>TRBV11-2
ASSHSVRQKGNTIY
>TRBV10-3
AIGEKKQGPGMEQY